The text below deals with one T cell receptor (beta chain). Its antigen is as yet unknown. This CDR3 spans 15 amino acids. Germline-derived CDR1 and CDR2 are SGHAT and FQNNGV. These data originate in a study of monozygotic twins with inflammatory bowel disease. TCRdb reprocessed the 5' RACE reads and reports one entry per CDR3 protein, with no DNA. The table lists approximately 380,000 distinct CDR3 sequences. Overall study results and limits: Support was lacking for any single strong IBD-associated signal or clonotype.

Per donor there was one draw, yielding a blood sample of around 2.3 ml. The V call is TRBV11-2, the J call TRBJ2-3; TCRdb's D call, TRBD1, is unchecked because there is no DNA. Specimen: blood. This clonotype was obtained from a human donor with ulcerative colitis or Crohn's disease, or a healthy co-twin of an affected twin (not recorded which). Here the CDR3 reads CASSAGDTLRDTQYF.